The clone carrying this TCR beta chain appeared a single time. This CDR3 is 13 amino acids long. V lost 2 bases, J lost 6 bases, and 4 bases stayed unmatched. The germline V gene has CDR1 LNHNV and CDR2 YYDKDF (reference sequence). TCRdb's copy holds only in-frame clones and misses some; the assay was immunoSEQ multiplex PCR. Here the sample spans about 180,000 clones, about three quarters being singletons. This sample is part of a study of blood T cell repertoires in COVID-19. The rearrangement uses TRBV15 and TRBJ2-7, with 7 bases aligning to TRBD2. The TCR sequence derives from a woman between 65 and 79 years old with acute or convalescent COVID-19. Sequencing was performed on peripheral blood. The CDR3 here is CATSRQRTSEQYF. Here the CDR3 DNA reads TGTGCCACCAGCAGACAAAGGACTAGCGAGCAGTACTTC.